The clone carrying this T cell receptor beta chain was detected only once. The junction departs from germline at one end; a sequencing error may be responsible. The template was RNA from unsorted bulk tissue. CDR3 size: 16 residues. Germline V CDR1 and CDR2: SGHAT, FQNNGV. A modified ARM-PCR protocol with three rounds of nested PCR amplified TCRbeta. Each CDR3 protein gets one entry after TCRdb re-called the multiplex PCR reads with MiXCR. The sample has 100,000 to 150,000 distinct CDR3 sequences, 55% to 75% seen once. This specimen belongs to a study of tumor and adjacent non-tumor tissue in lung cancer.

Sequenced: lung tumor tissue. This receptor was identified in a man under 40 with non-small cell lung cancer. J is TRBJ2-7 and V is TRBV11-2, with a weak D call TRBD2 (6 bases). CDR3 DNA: TGTGCCAGCAGCTTAGACAGCGGGCCTTCCTCCTACAAGCAGTACTTC. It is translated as CASSLDSGPSSYKQYF.